The 27 T cell receptor beta chains reported below all come from one sample, sequenced in a study. TCRdb reanalysed the 5' RACE reads using MiXCR and keeps one entry per CDR3 protein. This table has about 8,600 distinct CDR3 sequences, roughly 15% appearing once. Sequenced input: memory CD4+ T cells sorted from blood. Subset described: memory CD4+ T cells, CD4+CD45RO+CD25-. These receptors were taken from a female donor with breast cancer.

This clonotype is medium-sized in the sample. The V and J genes are TRBV7-3 and TRBJ2-3, with D possibly being TRBD2 (6 bases). V shed 5 bases and J shed 6 bases, with 18 bases lying between them. Germline loops: CDR1 SGHTA, CDR2 FQGTGA. The CDR3 covers 15 residues. This CDR3 reads CASSGRRGVLDTQYF. The CDR3 DNA reads TGTGCCAGCAGCGGGCGGAGGGGCGTTCTGGATACGCAGTATTTT.

With regard to this clonotype: Possible read error: a much larger clone is one base away. Here the CDR3 reads CASSLKIVEDTQYF. The CDR3 nucleotides read TGTGCCAGCAGCTTAAAGATTGTGGAGGATACGCAGTATTTT. The chain combines TRBV7-2 with TRBJ2-3, with D unclear. Trimming removed 2 bases from V and 6 bases from J, with 12 bases in between. Looked up from germline, CDR1 is SGHTA and CDR2 is FQGNSA. CDR3 length: 14 residues.

This clonotype was recorded at least ten times. The chain uses TRBV5-4 and TRBJ2-5; D is uncertain. The germline gives CDR1 SGHNT, CDR2 YYREEE (reference sequence). Deletions cut 5 bases from V and 3 bases from J, with 11 bases between. This CDR3 spans 13 amino acids. This CDR3 is CASRRAVEETQYF. The DNA of the CDR3 is TGTGCCAGCAGGCGCGCCGTCGAAGAGACCCAGTACTTC.

This clonotype is judged medium-sized (0.01 to 0.1%). The V and J genes are TRBV5-1 and TRBJ1-1; 9 positions match TRBD1. CDR1 SGHRS and CDR2 YFSETQ come from the germline V gene. This CDR3 region has 14 residues. Trimming removed 4 bases from V and 7 bases from J; junction bases left unmatched: 8. In DNA form, the CDR3 reads TGCGCCAGCAGCGTTAATCCGGGACAGGGTGAAGCTTTCTTT. This encodes CASSVNPGQGEAFF.

This clonotype is categorized as medium-sized. The V and J genes are TRBV10-2 and TRBJ2-3, with TRBD2 as a possible D gene (6 bases). The V and J ends lost 8 bases and 5 bases respectively, with 20 bases between them. The CDR3 is 15 residues long. The germline gives CDR1 WSHSY, CDR2 SAAADI. The CDR3 DNA reads TGCGCCAGCGGGAGGACCGCCAGGTCACAAGATACGCAGTATTTT. Translating gives CASGRTARSQDTQYF.

By sample fraction, this clonotype is medium-sized. The gene calls are TRBV7-2 and TRBJ1-3; D is perhaps TRBD1 (5 bases). Germline CDR1 reads SGHTA; CDR2 reads FQGNSA. CDR3 length: 14 residues. V lost 5 bases and J 0 bases, leaving 8 bases between the germline ends. The CDR3 coding sequence is TGTGCCAGCAGCCTAGGGACCTCTGGAAACACCATATATTTT. Protein: CASSLGTSGNTIYF.

This clonotype appeared many times. This sequence joins TRBV3-1 and TRBJ2-1, with D uncertain. Trimming took off 1 base at V and 9 bases at J, with 10 bases between the two ends. This CDR3 contains 13 residues. Germline V gene data show CDR1 as LGHDT and CDR2 as YNNKEL (reference sequence). The CDR3 bases are TGTGCCAGCAGCCAAGGTCGGGTGGGTGAGCAGTTCTTC. It encodes CASSQGRVGEQFF.

This clonotype has at least ten counts. The V call is TRBV18, the J call TRBJ1-1, with D possibly being TRBD1 (5 bases). The length of the CDR3 is 14 residues. In germline, CDR1 is KGHSH, CDR2 LQKENI. Trimming took 3 bases from V and 1 from J, leaving 9 bases between them. The CDR3 DNA follows: TGTGCCAGCTCACCCGTACAGGCGAACACTGAAGCTTTCTTT. This sequence encodes CASSPVQANTEAFF.

The sample holds many counts of this clonotype. The J gene is TRBJ1-1, the V gene TRBV29-1; D not resolved. The length of the CDR3 is 13 residues. Trimming took off 3 bases at V and 2 bases at J, with 10 bases between the two ends. Germline V gene data show CDR1 as SQVTM and CDR2 as ANQGSEA. The DNA of the CDR3 is TGCAGCGTTGACCGCGCGGAAAACACTGAAGCTTTCTTT. It translates to CSVDRAENTEAFF.

Of note for this clonotype: A single base separates this from a much larger clone, so it may be a read error. CDR3 coding DNA: TGTGCCAGCAGTGAAGTGGAGCCCCCAGGGTGCATTTTT. It encodes CASSEVEPPGCIF. This chain links TRBV6-1 with TRBJ1-5; a weak D match, TRBD1 (5 bases). Germline V gene lookup returns CDR1 MNHNS and CDR2 SASEGT. This CDR3 is 13 amino acids long.

Judged by abundance, this clonotype is medium-sized. The V call is TRBV10-2, the J call TRBJ1-6, with unresolved D. This CDR3 is 14 amino acids long. In germline, CDR1 is WSHSY, CDR2 SAAADI. With 1 base removed from V and 6 bases from J, the gap between germline ends came to 7 bases. CDR3 coding DNA: TGCGCCAGCAGTGAGTGGCAGACTAATTCACCCCTCCACTTT. Amino acids: CASSEWQTNSPLHF.

This clonotype rates as medium-sized. The chain couples TRBV4-3 to TRBJ1-2; D possibly corresponds to TRBD1 (5 bases). Germline-derived CDR1 and CDR2 are LGHNA and YSLEER. Trimming left V 1 base short and J 0 bases short, with 9 bases between. The CDR3 spans 15 residues. The CDR3 nucleotides are TGCGCCAGCAGCCAAGGAGGGGTTCCTAACTATGGCTACACCTTC. Its protein is CASSQGGVPNYGYTF.

This clonotype has a count of ten or more. The chain employs TRBV7-2 and TRBJ1-1, with 11 bases aligning to TRBD1. Germline V gene lookup returns CDR1 SGHTA and CDR2 FQGNSA. This CDR3 comprises 14 residues. With V trimmed by 5 bases and J by 5 bases, 4 bases remained unmatched. The CDR3 loop is CASSGQGASTEAFF. CDR3 in DNA: TGTGCCAGCAGCGGACAGGGGGCGAGTACTGAAGCTTTCTTT.

The rearrangement uses TRBV5-1 and TRBJ2-1, with 16 bases identical to TRBD2. Germline V gene sequence: CDR1 SGHRS, CDR2 YFSETQ. CDR3 length: 17 amino acids. After removal of 4 bases from V and 9 bases from J, the junction contained 10 bases not matched to a gene. The CDR3 protein is CASSLAGTSGGAGEQFF. The DNA of the CDR3 is TGCGCCAGCAGCCTAGCCGGGACTAGCGGGGGGGCTGGTGAGCAGTTCTTC.

This clonotype counts as medium-sized. This sequence joins TRBV20-1 and TRBJ1-3; TRBD1 is a possible D gene (5 bases). V was clipped by 7 bases and J by 0 bases, with 16 bases between them. The CDR3 covers 15 residues. The germline gives CDR1 DFQATT, CDR2 SNEGSKA (reference sequence). CDR3 sequence reads: CSVGGGVLSGNTIYF. CDR3 DNA: TGCAGTGTCGGTGGGGGGGTCCTCTCTGGAAACACCATATATTTT.

This clonotype is labeled large. The CDR3 DNA reads as TGTGCCAGCAGTTCCGCCCGCCAGGGAGGTAGTGGCTACACCTTC. This translates into CASSSARQGGSGYTF. This chain joins TRBV7-2 and TRBJ1-2, with TRBD1 as a possible D gene (5 bases). V lost 6 bases and J 7 bases, leaving 21 bases between the germline ends. Germline V gene sequence: CDR1 SGHTA, CDR2 FQGNSA. This CDR3 comprises 15 residues.

This clonotype ranks as medium-sized (0.01 to 0.1%). The chain links TRBV7-3 to TRBJ2-6; TRBD2 is a possible D gene (6 bases). Trimming shortened V by 5 bases and J by 2 bases, and 13 bases separated the two germline ends. Germline V gives CDR1 SGHTA, CDR2 FQGTGA. CDR3 length: 16 residues. CDR3 residues: CASSPNRGTGANVLTF. DNA for the CDR3: TGTGCCAGCAGCCCCAACCGGGGGACTGGGGCCAACGTCCTGACTTTC. Full variable domain (missing parts from reference TRBV7-3 and TRBJ2-6): GAGVSQTPSNKVTEKGKYVELRCDPISGHTALYWYRQSLGQGPEFLIYFQGTGAADDSGLPNDRFFAVRPEGSVSTLKIQRTERGDSAVYLCASSPNRGTGANVLTFGAGSRLTVL.

This clonotype was counted many times. The chain joins TRBV19 to TRBJ1-1; D is unclear. With 7 bases removed from V and 2 bases from J, the gap between germline ends came to 14 bases. Germline-derived CDR1 and CDR2 are LNHDA and SQIVND (reference sequence). This CDR3 comprises 14 residues. CDR3 sequence: CASKVQGLNTEAFF. DNA of the CDR3: TGTGCCAGTAAGGTACAAGGCTTAAACACTGAAGCTTTCTTT.

This clonotype was found a few times. No conserved phenylalanine or tryptophan is present at the end of the CDR3, so a read error is the likely explanation. The chain has TRBV5-1 and TRBJ2-1; 9 bases map to TRBD2. The CDR3 covers 17 residues. Germline V gives CDR1 SGHRS, CDR2 YFSETQ. J lost 3 bases, V lost 4 bases, and 11 bases had no gene match. CDR3: CASSQIIIAGDYNEQFL. CDR3 coding DNA: TGCGCCAGCAGCCAGATTATTATAGCGGGAGACTACAATGAGCAGTTCCTC.

This clonotype counts as medium-sized. This chain uses TRBV6-1 with TRBJ2-7; D is unresolved. The CDR3 totals 12 residues. Deletions cut 1 base from V and 2 bases from J, with 3 bases between. CDR1 and CDR2 from the germline V gene are MNHNS and SASEGT. CDR3 DNA: TGTGCCAGCAGTGAAGTGGCCTACGAGCAGTACTTC. Residues: CASSEVAYEQYF.

The table lists this clonotype with many counts. The V and J genes are TRBV18 and TRBJ2-2; D gene ambiguous. Per germline, CDR1 KGHSH and CDR2 LQKENI. The CDR3 extends over 17 amino acids. The V end was cut by 3 bases, the J end by 2 bases, with 16 bases between. The CDR3 DNA sequence: TGTGCCAGCTCACCCACCATACTCTCAGGAAACACCGGGGAGCTGTTTTTT. It translates to CASSPTILSGNTGELFF.

By sample share, this clonotype is medium-sized. The chain uses TRBV20-1 and TRBJ2-4, with TRBD2 matching over 12 bases. This CDR3 is built from 16 residues. Germline loops: CDR1 DFQATT, CDR2 SNEGSKA (reference sequence). V lost 6 bases and J lost 8; bases outside the gene matches: 14. The CDR3 bases are TGCAGTGCCAAACCCCGCGGGCTAGCGGGAGGGTACATTCAGTACTTC. Its protein product is CSAKPRGLAGGYIQYF.

This clonotype is medium-sized in the sample. The gene calls are TRBV3-1 and TRBJ1-1; no reliable D call. CDR1 is LGHDT, CDR2 YNNKEL, per germline (reference sequence). Trimming left V 10 bases short and J 3 bases short, with 15 bases between. The CDR3 has 13 amino acids. The CDR3 loop is CATKGPLHTEAFF. The CDR3 DNA reads TGTGCCACCAAAGGACCTTTGCACACTGAAGCTTTCTTT.

In its sample, this clonotype ranks as medium-sized. This chain connects TRBV9 to TRBJ2-2; D is uncertain. Trimming removed 5 bases from V and 3 bases from J, with 17 bases in between. The CDR3 runs to 16 residues. Germline CDR1 SGDLS, CDR2 YYNGEE. CDR3 DNA sequence: TGTGCCAGCAGTCCCGGGCCCTGGACGGACACCGGGGAGCTGTTTTTT. Protein: CASSPGPWTDTGELFF.

This clonotype was seen repeatedly, ten times or more. The chain has TRBV5-5 and TRBJ1-1; D is perhaps TRBD1 (5 bases). The V end was cut by 2 bases, the J end by 1 base, with 9 bases between. The CDR3 totals 14 residues. The germline CDR1 and CDR2 sequences are SGHKS and YYEKEE (reference sequence). The CDR3 loop is CASSLDSRNTEAFF. The CDR3 nucleotides read TGTGCCAGCAGCTTAGACAGTCGGAACACTGAAGCTTTCTTT.

This clonotype showed up many times. The gene calls are TRBV14 and TRBJ2-5, with D perhaps TRBD1 (6 bases). Looked up from germline, CDR1 is SGHDN and CDR2 is FVKESK. CDR3 length: 16 residues. V lost 1 base and J lost 1, with 13 bases in between. This CDR3 is CASSQGAQDSQETQYF. The CDR3 region has the DNA TGTGCCAGCAGCCAAGGGGCCCAGGACAGCCAAGAGACCCAGTACTTC.

On this clonotype: A much larger clonotype is one base distant, so this may be a read error. The V and J genes are TRBV7-2 and TRBJ2-3; 8 bases fit TRBD1. V was pared by 2 bases and J by 0 bases, with 4 bases of the junction left unmatched. The length of the CDR3 is 16 residues. CDR1 is SGHTA and CDR2 is FQGNSA in the germline V gene. The CDR3 here is CASSLNRGFSTDTQYF. The CDR3 nucleotides are TGTGCCAGCAGCTTAAACAGGGGGTTCAGCACAGATACGCAGTATTTT.